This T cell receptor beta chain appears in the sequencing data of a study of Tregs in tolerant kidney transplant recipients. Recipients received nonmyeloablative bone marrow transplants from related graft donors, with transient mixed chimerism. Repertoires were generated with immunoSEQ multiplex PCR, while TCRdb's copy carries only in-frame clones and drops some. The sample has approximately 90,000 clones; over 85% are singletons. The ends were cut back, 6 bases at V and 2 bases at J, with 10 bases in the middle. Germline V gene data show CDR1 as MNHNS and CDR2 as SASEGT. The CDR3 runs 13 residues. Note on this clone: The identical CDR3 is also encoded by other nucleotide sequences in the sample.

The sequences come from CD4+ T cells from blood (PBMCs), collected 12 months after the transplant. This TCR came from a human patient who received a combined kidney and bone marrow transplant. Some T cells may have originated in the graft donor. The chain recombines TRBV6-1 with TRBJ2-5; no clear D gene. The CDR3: CASSAEMQETQYF. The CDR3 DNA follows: TGTGCCAGCAGCGCGGAGATGCAAGAGACCCAGTACTTC.